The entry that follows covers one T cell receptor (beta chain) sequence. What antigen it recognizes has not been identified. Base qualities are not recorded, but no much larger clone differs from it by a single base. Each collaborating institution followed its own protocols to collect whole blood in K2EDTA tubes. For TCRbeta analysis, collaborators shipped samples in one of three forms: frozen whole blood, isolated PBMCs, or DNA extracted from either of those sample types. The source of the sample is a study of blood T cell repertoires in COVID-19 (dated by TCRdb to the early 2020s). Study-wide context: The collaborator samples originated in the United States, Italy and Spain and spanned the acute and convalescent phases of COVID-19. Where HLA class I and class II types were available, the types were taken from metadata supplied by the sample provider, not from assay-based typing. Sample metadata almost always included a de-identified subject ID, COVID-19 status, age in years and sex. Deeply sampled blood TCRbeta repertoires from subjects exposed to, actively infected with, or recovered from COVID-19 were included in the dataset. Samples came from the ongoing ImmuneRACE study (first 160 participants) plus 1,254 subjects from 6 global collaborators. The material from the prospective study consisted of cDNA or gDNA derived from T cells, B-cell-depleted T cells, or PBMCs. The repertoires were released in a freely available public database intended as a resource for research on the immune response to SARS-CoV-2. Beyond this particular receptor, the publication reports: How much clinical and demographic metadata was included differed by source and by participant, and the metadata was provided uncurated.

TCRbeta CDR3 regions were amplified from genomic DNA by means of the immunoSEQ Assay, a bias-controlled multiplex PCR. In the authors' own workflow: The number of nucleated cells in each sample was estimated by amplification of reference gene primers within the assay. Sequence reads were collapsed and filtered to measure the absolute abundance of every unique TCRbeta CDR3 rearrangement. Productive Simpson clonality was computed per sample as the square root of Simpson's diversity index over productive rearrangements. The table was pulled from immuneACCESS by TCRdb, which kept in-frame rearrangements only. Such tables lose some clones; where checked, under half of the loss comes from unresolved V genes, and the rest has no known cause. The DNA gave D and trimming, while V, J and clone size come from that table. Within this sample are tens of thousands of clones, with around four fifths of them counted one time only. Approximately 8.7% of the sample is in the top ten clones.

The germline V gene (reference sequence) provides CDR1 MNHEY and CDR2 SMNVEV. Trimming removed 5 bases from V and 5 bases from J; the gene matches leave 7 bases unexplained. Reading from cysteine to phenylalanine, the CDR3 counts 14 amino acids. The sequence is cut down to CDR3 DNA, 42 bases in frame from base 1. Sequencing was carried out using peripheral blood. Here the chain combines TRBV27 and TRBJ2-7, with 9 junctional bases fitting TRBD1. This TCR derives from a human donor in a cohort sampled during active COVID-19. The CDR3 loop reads CASSPRDRVHEQYF. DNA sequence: TGTGCCAGCAGTCCCCGGGACAGGGTCCACGAGCAGTACTTC.